This TCR beta chain stems from a study of blood T cells in healthy people across ages. Study at large: About one barcoded beta molecule per two T cells was the capture yield of template switching. Study-level points and caveats: The study regarded diversity estimates from one million T cells as underestimates.

Caucasian, healthy and from Russia, the donors were aged between about 6 and 90. Extraction of total RNA produced a minimum of 5 micrograms from each sample. CDR1 and CDR2 (germline): WNHNN, SYGVQD (reference sequence). The ends were cut back, 3 bases at V and 3 bases at J, with 6 bases in the middle. This CDR3 has 13 residues. The second PCR ran roughly 6 to 11 cycles with a sample-barcoded 5' primer and J-beta primers. TCRdb called the 5' RACE reads again in MiXCR, with one record for every CDR3 protein. The sample includes 1.5 million to 2 million distinct CDR3 sequences, 28% seen only once; the top ten take 7.7%. This clonotype was found many times. Its target is unknown.

The chain is built from TRBV10-1 and TRBJ2-1; D is uncertain. Specimen: blood. The receptor's source is a woman in her thirties in good health. CDR3 sequence: CASSEGSYNEQFF. The CDR3 DNA sequence: TGCGCCAGCAGTGAAGGAAGCTACAATGAGCAGTTCTTC.